This T cell receptor (beta chain) was recovered during a study of T cell responses to AZD1222 COVID-19 vaccine. The table came from immunoSEQ multiplex PCR; TCRdb's copy has only in-frame clones and leaves some out. This sample has about 68,000 clones, with 80% to 85% found just once. Comments on this clone: Its antigen is as yet unknown.

Study results and caveats: The donor group comprised mostly white British people and more females; the analysis possibly underestimated clonal diversity. Sampled repertoires all dated from after the peak T cell response. The CD4 TCRs associated with vaccination extended across spike and predominated at 160-218 and 743-854.

This TCR was recovered from an adult in good health. This specimen was peripheral blood, taken on day 0 of AZD1222 vaccination.

The CDR3 loop is CASSYWSGGQYEQYF. The CDR3 nucleotides are TGTGCCAGCAGTTACTGGAGCGGGGGGCAATACGAGCAGTACTTC. The chain uses TRBV6-5 and TRBJ2-7, with 9 bases identical to TRBD2. Trimming cost V 1 base and J 4 bases; bases outside gene matches: 5. This CDR3 region has 15 residues. Germline V gene sequence: CDR1 MNHEY, CDR2 SVGAGI.